Listed below are T cell receptor beta chains from one sample, sequenced in a study of beta chain features in type 1 diabetes. TCRdb keeps only in-frame clones here, not all; method: immunoSEQ multiplex PCR. The sample yields about 340,000 clones, 7.5% to 9% seen once. The source material was central memory CD4+ T cells from blood. The receptors originated from a woman aged 18-29 years in good health. Each CDR3 is given with its conserved first and last residue. Fields, in order: V gene, J gene, D gene, CDR3 length, clone size, CDR3 protein, CDR3 DNA. The D gene is left open where the match is weak. Some rows have no size entry. The others give once, few or many, or a class for an expanded clone.

TRBV7-2	TRBJ1-1	-	12	many	CASSRGALEAFF	TGTGCCAGCAGCAGAGGGGCCCTTGAAGCTTTCTTT
TRBV7-2	TRBJ2-5	-	11	-	CASSILETQYF	TGTGCCAGCAGCATTCTGGAGACCCAGTACTTC
TRBV6-6	TRBJ2-7	-	13	-	CASSRLGPYEQYF	TGTGCCAGCAGTCGGCTAGGGCCCTACGAGCAGTACTTC
TRBV11-2	TRBJ2-5	-	15	few	CASSLEPKQETSQYF	TGTGCCAGCAGCTTAGAACCGAAGCAAGAGACGTCCCAGTACTTC
TRBV2	TRBJ2-3	TRBD2	14	-	CASSLRAGADTQYF	TGTGCCAGCAGTCTAAGAGCGGGGGCGGATACGCAGTATTTT
TRBV18	TRBJ1-2	TRBD1	13	few	CASSPGQGFGYTF	TGTGCCAGCTCGCCGGGACAGGGCTTTGGCTACACCTTC
TRBV25-1	TRBJ1-4	-	14	few	CASSVIGGNEKLFF	TGTGCCAGCAGTGTAATCGGGGGTAATGAAAAACTGTTTTTT
TRBV6-6	TRBJ2-3	-	15	many	CASTPLGMGTDTQYF	TGTGCCAGCACCCCATTAGGTATGGGAACAGATACGCAGTATTTT
TRBV6-5	TRBJ2-3	-	15	few	CASSYLGGGTDTQYF	TGTGCCAGCAGTTATTTGGGTGGGGGCACAGATACGCAGTATTTT
TRBV6-5	TRBJ2-7	TRBD1	15	-	CASSPRGSGTGNQYF	TGTGCCAGCAGCCCAAGGGGGTCCGGGACAGGGAATCAGTACTTC
TRBV27	TRBJ2-7	TRBD1	15	-	CASSLTGTGVYEQYF	TGTGCCAGCAGTTTAACCGGGACAGGCGTCTACGAGCAGTACTTC
TRBV10-3	TRBJ2-1	TRBD2	15	-	CASSPGSGSWDEQFF	TGTGCCAGCAGCCCGGGTAGCGGGAGTTGGGATGAGCAGTTCTTC
TRBV28	TRBJ1-5	-	13	-	CASTREGNQPQHF	TGTGCCTCGACCAGAGAGGGCAATCAGCCCCAGCATTTT
TRBV11-2	TRBJ2-3	-	17	-	CASSLLPDYGATDTQYF	TGTGCCAGCAGCTTGTTGCCGGACTACGGAGCCACAGATACGCAGTATTTT
TRBV12-2	TRBJ2-1	-	17	few	CASRLYGKSGGYNEQFF	TGTGCAAGTCGCTTATACGGAAAAAGCGGGGGCTACAATGAGCAGTTCTTC
TRBV28	TRBJ2-1	-	13	-	CASTWWRSNEQFF	TGTGCCAGCACCTGGTGGAGGTCCAATGAGCAGTTCTTC
TRBV6-5	TRBJ2-3	TRBD1	15	-	CASSRTGSHTDTQYF	TGTGCCAGCAGCCGGACAGGGAGCCACACAGATACGCAGTATTTT
TRBV6-4	TRBJ2-4	TRBD2	15	-	CASSVSGGPGNIQYF	TGTGCCAGCAGTGTTTCGGGAGGGCCTGGGAACATTCAGTACTTC
TRBV11-2	TRBJ2-2	-	15	-	CASSLDASNTGELFF	TGTGCCAGCAGCTTAGACGCGTCGAACACCGGGGAGCTGTTTTTT
TRBV28	TRBJ1-3	-	18	few	CASISRAGLGPGRNTIYF	TGTGCCAGCATCTCCCGGGCAGGCCTTGGGCCTGGGCGGAACACCATATATTTT
TRBV5-6	TRBJ2-1	TRBD1	14	-	CASSRQGVEGEQFF	TGTGCCAGCAGCCGACAGGGGGTCGAGGGTGAGCAGTTCTTC
TRBV28	TRBJ2-4	TRBD1	14	few	CATTDRAIKNIQYF	TGTGCCACGACGGACAGGGCCATCAAAAACATTCAGTACTTC
TRBV6-5	TRBJ2-3	-	15	-	CASRTAPGSTDTQYF	TGTGCCAGCAGAACCGCCCCGGGGAGCACAGATACGCAGTATTTT
TRBV5-1	TRBJ2-4	TRBD2	17	many	CASSLDEAGGLGNIQYF	TGCGCCAGCAGCTTGGACGAAGCGGGAGGGTTAGGAAACATTCAGTACTTC
TRBV21-1	TRBJ1-1	-	17	few	CASSKASRTVSNTEAFF	TGTGCCAGCAGCAAAGCGAGTCGGACAGTATCGAACACTGAAGCTTTCTTT
TRBV6-5	TRBJ1-2	-	12	few	CASSEQGQGYTF	TGTGCCAGCAGTGAACAGGGACAAGGCTACACCTTC
TRBV7-3	TRBJ2-1	-	15	few	CASSLGGANVNEQFF	TGTGCCAGCAGCTTGGGCGGAGCGAACGTCAATGAGCAGTTCTTC
TRBV6-5	TRBJ2-1	-	16	-	CASSFAGYSSYNEQFF	TGTGCCAGCAGTTTCGCAGGGTATTCCTCATACAATGAGCAGTTCTTC
TRBV19	TRBJ2-7	-	13	-	CASRAGQSYEQYF	TGTGCCAGTAGAGCGGGACAGTCCTACGAGCAGTACTTC
TRBV5-1	TRBJ2-7	-	13	-	CASSLGGGYEQYF	TGCGCCAGCAGCTTGGGGGGCGGATACGAGCAGTACTTC
TRBV18	TRBJ2-6	TRBD2	18	many	CASSPRLAGSSGANVLTF	TGTGCCAGCTCACCGAGACTAGCGGGGAGCTCTGGGGCCAACGTCCTGACTTTC
TRBV7-2	TRBJ2-6	-	16	-	CASSSGQHSGANVLTF	TGTGCCAGCAGTTCCGGGCAGCACTCTGGGGCCAACGTCCTGACTTTC
TRBV7-2	TRBJ2-2	TRBD1	15	few	CASSLSGQGHGELFF	TGTGCCAGCAGCTTGTCGGGACAGGGGCACGGGGAGCTGTTTTTT
TRBV27	TRBJ1-5	TRBD1	19	-	CASSPTRGQGGLRNQPQHF	TGTGCCAGCAGTCCCACCCGGGGACAGGGAGGATTGCGCAATCAGCCCCAGCATTTT
TRBV5-4	TRBJ2-7	-	14	-	CASSTGTPPGEQYF	TGTGCCAGCAGCACCGGGACACCCCCGGGGGAGCAGTACTTC
TRBV14	TRBJ2-7	-	15	-	CASSQDWRWLNEQYF	TGTGCCAGCAGCCAAGACTGGAGGTGGCTGAACGAGCAGTACTTC
TRBV18	TRBJ2-5	TRBD2	17	-	CASSPPGLAERVETQYF	TGTGCCAGCTCACCACCGGGACTAGCGGAGAGGGTGGAGACCCAGTACTTC
TRBV18	TRBJ2-7	-	14	-	CASSPGSRAYEQYF	TGTGCCAGCTCACCTGGGAGCAGAGCATACGAGCAGTACTTC
TRBV10-3	TRBJ2-1	-	12	-	CAIGRRGTEQFF	TGTGCCATCGGACGAAGGGGGACTGAGCAGTTCTTC
TRBV28	TRBJ1-1	-	14	many	CASTAAGQNTEAFF	TGTGCCAGCACGGCGGCAGGGCAGAACACTGAAGCTTTCTTT
TRBV2	TRBJ2-5	-	13	-	CASRWAGLETQYF	TGTGCCAGCCGGTGGGCAGGGTTGGAGACCCAGTACTTC
TRBV7-9	TRBJ1-2	-	11	many	CASSLIYGYTF	TGTGCCAGCAGCCTGATCTATGGCTACACCTTC
TRBV2	TRBJ2-7	TRBD2	14	many	CASSELAGAGEQYF	TGTGCCAGCAGTGAACTAGCGGGAGCGGGCGAGCAGTACTTC
TRBV15	TRBJ2-5	-	14	-	CATSRDGPGETQYF	TGTGCCACCAGCAGAGATGGGCCCGGGGAGACCCAGTACTTC